This TCR beta chain was identified in a study of CD8 T cells in ankylosing spondylitis. V was trimmed by 5 bases and J by 0 bases, leaving 11 bases between them. Germline CDR1 SGHVS, CDR2 FQNEAQ. The CDR3 runs 15 residues. This clonotype occurred many times. TCRdb itself ran the 5' RACE reads through MiXCR, one entry per CDR3 protein. The profile covers around 140,000 distinct CDR3 sequences, with about 10% appearing a single time and over 4% taken by the ten largest. Material for sequencing was blood, either unsorted or a sorted T cell fraction (not recorded which). The chain is built from TRBV7-8 and TRBJ1-3; D gene ambiguous. The sequence was collected from a female donor with ankylosing spondylitis or in good health (not recorded which). The CDR3 region is CASSPGGNSGNTIYF. CDR3 DNA: TGTGCCAGCAGCCCAGGAGGGAACTCTGGAAACACCATATATTTT.